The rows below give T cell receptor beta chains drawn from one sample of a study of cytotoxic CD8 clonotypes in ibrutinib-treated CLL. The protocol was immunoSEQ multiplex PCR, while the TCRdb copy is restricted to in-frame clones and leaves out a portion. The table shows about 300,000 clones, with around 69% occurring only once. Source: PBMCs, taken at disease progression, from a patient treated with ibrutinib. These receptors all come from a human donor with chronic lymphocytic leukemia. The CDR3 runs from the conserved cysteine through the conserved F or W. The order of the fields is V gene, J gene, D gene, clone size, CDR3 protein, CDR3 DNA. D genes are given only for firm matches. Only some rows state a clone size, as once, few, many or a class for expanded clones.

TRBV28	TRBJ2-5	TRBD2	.	CASKPSGLAGPKETQYF	TGTGCCAGCAAGCCCTCGGGACTAGCGGGACCCAAAGAGACCCAGTACTTC
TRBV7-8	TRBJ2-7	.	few	CASSLVTGREYEQYF	TGTGCCAGCAGCTTAGTGACGGGAAGAGAATACGAGCAGTACTTC
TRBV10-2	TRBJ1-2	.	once	CASSPTGEYDYGYTF	TGCGCCAGCAGTCCGACAGGCGAATATGACTATGGCTACACCTTC
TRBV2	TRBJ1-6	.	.	CASGRAGHNSPLHF	TGTGCCAGTGGGAGGGCAGGACATAATTCACCCCTCCACTTT
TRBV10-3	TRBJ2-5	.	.	CAISGGETQYF	TGTGCCATCAGTGGAGGAGAGACCCAGTACTTC
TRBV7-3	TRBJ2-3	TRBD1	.	CASSHDRGQDTQYF	TGTGCCAGCAGCCACGACAGGGGTCAAGATACGCAGTATTTT
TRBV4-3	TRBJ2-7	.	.	CASSPSPINIYEQYF	TGCGCCAGCAGCCCATCACCCATAAACATCTACGAGCAGTACTTC
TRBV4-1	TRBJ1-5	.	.	CASSQGGRYSNQPQHF	TGCGCCAGCAGCCAAGGAGGTCGGTATAGCAATCAGCCCCAGCATTTT
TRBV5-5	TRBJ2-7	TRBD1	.	CASSLARTGRYEQYF	TGTGCCAGCAGCTTGGCGAGGACAGGGCGGTACGAGCAGTACTTC
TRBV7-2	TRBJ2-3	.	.	CASSLAPATDTQYF	TGTGCCAGCAGCTTAGCGCCGGCTACAGATACGCAGTATTTT
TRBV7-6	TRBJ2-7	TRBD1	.	CASSYRDRPLAEQYF	TGTGCCAGCAGCTACAGGGACAGACCCTTAGCAGAGCAGTACTTC
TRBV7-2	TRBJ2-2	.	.	CASSLPDRRANTGELFF	TGTGCCAGCAGCTTACCTGACAGAAGAGCGAACACCGGGGAGCTGTTTTTT
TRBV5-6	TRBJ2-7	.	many	CASSVGTLWEQYF	TGTGCCAGCAGCGTTGGGACCCTTTGGGAGCAGTACTTC
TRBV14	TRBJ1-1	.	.	CASSQRNTEAFF	TGTGCCAGCAGCCAAAGGAACACTGAAGCTTTCTTT
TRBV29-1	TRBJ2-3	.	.	CSGSSGLRSTDTQYF	TGCAGCGGCTCATCGGGTCTCCGGAGCACAGATACGCAGTATTTT
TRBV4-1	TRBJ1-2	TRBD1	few	CASSQPHRGPVYGYTF	TGCGCCAGCAGCCAACCCCACAGGGGGCCGGTCTATGGCTACACCTTC
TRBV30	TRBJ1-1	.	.	CAWTPSEGWTEAFF	TGTGCCTGGACTCCCTCGGAAGGGTGGACTGAAGCTTTCTTT
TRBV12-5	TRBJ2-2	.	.	CASGFGGRSTGELFF	TGTGCTAGTGGTTTTGGGGGGCGAAGTACCGGGGAGCTGTTTTTT
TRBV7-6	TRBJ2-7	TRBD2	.	CASSLNPGLAGEQYF	TGTGCCAGCAGCTTAAACCCGGGTCTAGCGGGCGAGCAGTACTTC
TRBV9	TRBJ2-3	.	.	CASSVGGSTDTQYF	TGTGCCAGCAGCGTAGGCGGTAGCACAGATACGCAGTATTTT
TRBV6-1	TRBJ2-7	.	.	CASSRSGSGRQQYF	TGTGCCAGCAGTCGCTCCGGGTCAGGCAGGCAGCAGTACTTC
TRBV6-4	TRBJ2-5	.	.	CASSEGGGQQETQYF	TGTGCCAGCAGTGAGGGCGGGGGACAACAAGAGACCCAGTACTTC
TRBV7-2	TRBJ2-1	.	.	CASSQLGTLPYNEQFF	TGTGCCAGCAGCCAACTCGGGACACTACCCTACAATGAGCAGTTCTTC
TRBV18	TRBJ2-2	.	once	CASSPNRATGELFF	TGTGCCAGCTCACCTAACAGGGCGACCGGGGAGCTGTTTTTT
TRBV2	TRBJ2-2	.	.	CASSVLGSTGELFF	TGTGCCAGCAGTGTTCTGGGGTCCACCGGGGAGCTGTTTTTT
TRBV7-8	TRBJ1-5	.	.	CASSELGDLSNQPQHF	TGTGCCAGCAGCGAACTGGGGGATCTTAGCAATCAGCCCCAGCATTTT
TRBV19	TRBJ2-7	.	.	CASSYVAGTPYEQYF	TGTGCCAGTAGCTACGTCGCAGGGACCCCCTACGAGCAGTACTTC
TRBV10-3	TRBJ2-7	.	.	CAISVLSTSASYEQYF	TGTGCCATCAGTGTTCTATCAACGTCTGCTTCCTACGAGCAGTACTTC
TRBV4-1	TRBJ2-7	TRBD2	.	CASSRGPGTSGNEQYF	TGCGCCAGCAGCCGTGGGCCAGGGACTAGCGGGAACGAGCAGTACTTC
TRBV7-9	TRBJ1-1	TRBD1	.	CASSLYKDRDTEAFF	TGTGCCAGCAGCTTATATAAAGACAGGGACACTGAAGCTTTCTTT
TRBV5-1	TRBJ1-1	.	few	CASSLQGGLNTEAFF	TGCGCCAGCAGCTTACAAGGGGGATTGAACACTGAAGCTTTCTTT
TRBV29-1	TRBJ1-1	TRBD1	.	CSDGQAEAFF	TGCAGCGACGGACAGGCTGAAGCTTTCTTT
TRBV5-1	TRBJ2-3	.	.	CASSLQPTSTDTQYF	TGCGCCAGCAGCCTCCAGCCCACCAGCACAGATACGCAGTATTTT
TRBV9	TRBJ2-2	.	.	CASSPVGEGELFF	TGTGCCAGCAGCCCCGTCGGGGAGGGGGAGCTGTTTTTT
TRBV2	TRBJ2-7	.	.	CASRAESYEQYF	TGTGCCAGCCGGGCAGAGTCCTACGAGCAGTACTTC
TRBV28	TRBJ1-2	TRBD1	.	CASSRVDRSYGCTF	TGTGCCAGCAGCCGGGTGGACAGGTCCTATGGCTGCACCTTC
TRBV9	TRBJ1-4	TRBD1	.	CASSAGGTAANEKLFF	TGTGCCAGCAGCGCGGGGGGGACAGCGGCTAATGAAAAACTGTTTTTT
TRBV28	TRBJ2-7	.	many	CASQTGVYEQYF	TGTGCCAGCCAGACAGGCGTCTACGAGCAGTACTTC
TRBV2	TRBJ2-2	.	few	CASSQESGELFF	TGTGCCAGCAGCCAGGAATCCGGGGAGCTGTTTTTT
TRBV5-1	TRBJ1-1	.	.	CASSRDGNTEAFF	TGCGCCAGCAGCAGGGATGGGAACACTGAAGCTTTCTTT
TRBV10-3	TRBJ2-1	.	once	CAISEGPQGVYNEQFF	TGTGCCATCAGTGAGGGGCCCCAGGGAGTCTACAATGAGCAGTTCTTC
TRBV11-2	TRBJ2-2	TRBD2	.	CASSFRGRGNTGELFF	TGTGCCAGCAGCTTCCGGGGGAGGGGGAACACCGGGGAGCTGTTTTTT
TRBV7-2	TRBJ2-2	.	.	CASSLQGTGELFF	TGTGCCAGCAGCCTACAGGGCACCGGGGAGCTGTTTTTT
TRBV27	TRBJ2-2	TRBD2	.	CASSSASGHRGGELFF	TGTGCCAGCAGTTCGGCTAGCGGCCATCGTGGCGGGGAGCTGTTTTTT
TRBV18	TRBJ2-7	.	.	CASSPWTVPGLEQYF	TGTGCCAGCTCACCTTGGACCGTCCCCGGTCTGGAGCAGTACTTC
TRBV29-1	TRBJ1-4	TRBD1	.	CSVVPGGHEKLFF	TGCAGCGTTGTCCCAGGGGGTCATGAAAAACTGTTTTTT
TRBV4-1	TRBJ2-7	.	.	CASSLAIAWEPAYEQYF	TGCGCCAGCAGTTTAGCTATAGCGTGGGAGCCAGCCTACGAGCAGTACTTC
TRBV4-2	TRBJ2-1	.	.	CASSQASGTLYNEQFF	TGTGCCAGCAGCCAAGCCTCCGGGACCCTGTACAATGAGCAGTTCTTC
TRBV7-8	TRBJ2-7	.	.	CASSPRTSYEQYF	TGTGCCAGCAGCCCCAGAACCTCCTACGAGCAGTACTTC
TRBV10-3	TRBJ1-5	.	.	CAISENSNQPQHF	TGTGCCATCAGCGAAAATAGCAATCAGCCCCAGCATTTT
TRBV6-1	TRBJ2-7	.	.	CASRRTASYEQYF	TGTGCCAGCAGGCGGACCGCGTCCTACGAGCAGTACTTC
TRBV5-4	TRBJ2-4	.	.	CASSLEHRLNIQYF	TGTGCCAGCAGCTTGGAGCACCGGTTAAACATTCAGTACTTC
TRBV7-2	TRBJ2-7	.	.	CASSLLFQGEQYF	TGTGCCAGCAGCTTACTCTTCCAGGGCGAGCAGTACTTC
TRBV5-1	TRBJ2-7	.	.	CASSPATGIPAYEQYF	TGCGCCAGCAGCCCCGCGACGGGCATACCCGCCTACGAGCAGTACTTC
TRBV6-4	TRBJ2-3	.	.	CASSARWGDTQYF	TGTGCCAGCAGTGCGCGGTGGGGGGATACGCAGTATTTT
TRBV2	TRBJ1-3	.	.	CASRESRGPGNTIYF	TGTGCCAGCAGGGAGAGTAGGGGCCCTGGAAACACCATATATTTT
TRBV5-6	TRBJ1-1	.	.	CASSWGDTEAFF	TGTGCCAGCAGCTGGGGTGACACTGAAGCTTTCTTT
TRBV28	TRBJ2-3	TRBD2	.	CASSLYSASGKSTDTQYF	TGTGCCAGCAGCCTATATTCCGCTAGCGGGAAGTCCACAGATACGCAGTATTTT
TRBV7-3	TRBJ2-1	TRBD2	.	CASSLRREGWNEQFF	TGTGCCAGCAGCTTAAGGCGGGAGGGTTGGAATGAGCAGTTCTTC